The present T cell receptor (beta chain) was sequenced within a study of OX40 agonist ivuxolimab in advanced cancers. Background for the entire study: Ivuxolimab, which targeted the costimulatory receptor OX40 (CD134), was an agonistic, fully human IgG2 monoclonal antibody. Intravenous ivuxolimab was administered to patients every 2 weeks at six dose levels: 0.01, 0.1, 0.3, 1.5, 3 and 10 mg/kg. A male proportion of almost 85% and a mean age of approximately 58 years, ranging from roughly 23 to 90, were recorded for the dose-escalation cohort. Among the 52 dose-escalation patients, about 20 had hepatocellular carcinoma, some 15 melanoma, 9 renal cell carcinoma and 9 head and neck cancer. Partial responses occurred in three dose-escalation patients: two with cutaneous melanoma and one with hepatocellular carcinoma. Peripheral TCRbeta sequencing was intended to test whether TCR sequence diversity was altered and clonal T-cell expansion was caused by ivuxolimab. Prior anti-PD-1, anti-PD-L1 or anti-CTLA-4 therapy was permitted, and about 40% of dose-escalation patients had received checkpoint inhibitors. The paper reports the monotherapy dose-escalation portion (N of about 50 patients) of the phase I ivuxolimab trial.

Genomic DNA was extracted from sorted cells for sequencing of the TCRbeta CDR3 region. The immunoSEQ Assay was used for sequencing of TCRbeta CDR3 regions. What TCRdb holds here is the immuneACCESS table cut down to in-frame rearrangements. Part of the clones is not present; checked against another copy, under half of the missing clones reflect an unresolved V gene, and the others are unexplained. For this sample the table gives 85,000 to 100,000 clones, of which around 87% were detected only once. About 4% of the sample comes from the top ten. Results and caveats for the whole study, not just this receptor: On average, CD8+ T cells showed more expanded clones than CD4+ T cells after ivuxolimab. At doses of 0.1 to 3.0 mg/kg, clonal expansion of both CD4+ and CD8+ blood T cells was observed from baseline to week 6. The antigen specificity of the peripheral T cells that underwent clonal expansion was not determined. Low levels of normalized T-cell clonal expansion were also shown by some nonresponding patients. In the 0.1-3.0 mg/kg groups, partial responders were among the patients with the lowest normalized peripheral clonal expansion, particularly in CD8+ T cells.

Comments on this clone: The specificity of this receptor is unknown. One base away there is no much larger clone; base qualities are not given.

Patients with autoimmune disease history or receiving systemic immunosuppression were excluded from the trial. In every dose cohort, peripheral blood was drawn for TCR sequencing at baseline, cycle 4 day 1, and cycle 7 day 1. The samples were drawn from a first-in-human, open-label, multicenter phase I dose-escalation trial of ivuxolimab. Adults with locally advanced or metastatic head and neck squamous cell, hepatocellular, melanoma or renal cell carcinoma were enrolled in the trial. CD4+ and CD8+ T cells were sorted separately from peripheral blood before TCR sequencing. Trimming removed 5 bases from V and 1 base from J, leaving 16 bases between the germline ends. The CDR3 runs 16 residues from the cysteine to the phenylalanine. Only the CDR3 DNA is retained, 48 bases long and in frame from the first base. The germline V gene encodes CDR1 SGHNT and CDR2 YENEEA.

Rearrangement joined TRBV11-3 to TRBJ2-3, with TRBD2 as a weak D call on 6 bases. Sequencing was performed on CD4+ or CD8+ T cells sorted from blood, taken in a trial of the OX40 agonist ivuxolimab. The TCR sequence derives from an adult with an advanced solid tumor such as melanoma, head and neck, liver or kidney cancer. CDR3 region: CASSKGLDKRTDTQYF. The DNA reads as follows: TGTGCCAGCAGCAAGGGACTGGATAAACGCACAGATACGCAGTATTTT.